This T cell receptor beta chain was found in a study of T-cell reconstitution after alpha-beta-depleted transplantation in children. Looked up from germline, CDR1 is KGHSH and CDR2 is LQKENI. The CDR3 loop spans 16 amino acids. In its sample, this clonotype was seen once. Its antigen is unidentified. One end of the junction fails to match germline, which may point to a read error. Whole-study results and caveats: Several hundred expanded graft clones reportedly gave rise to the alpha-beta T cells present about two months after transplant.

The authors prepared the TCRbeta library with unique molecular identifiers. Using its own MiXCR run on the PCR reads, TCRdb lists one record per CDR3 protein. There are some 150,000 distinct CDR3 sequences in the sample; 8% to 10% occur only once, and roughly 20% lies in the top ten. The sample consisted of PBMCs, mostly from graft donor cells, taken 180 days after TCRalphabeta/CD19-depleted stem cell transplant. The sequence was obtained from a female patient between 2 and 15 years old who had a stem cell transplant for congenital amegakaryocytic thrombocytopenia, so the T cells may come from the graft donor. The rearrangement links TRBV18 to TRBJ2-6; the D call may be TRBD1 or TRBD2 (5 bases each). The CDR3 reads CDSSPSWGPGANVLTF. The CDR3 DNA follows: TGTGACAGCTCACCATCTTGGGGACCTGGGGCCAACGTCCTGACTTTC.